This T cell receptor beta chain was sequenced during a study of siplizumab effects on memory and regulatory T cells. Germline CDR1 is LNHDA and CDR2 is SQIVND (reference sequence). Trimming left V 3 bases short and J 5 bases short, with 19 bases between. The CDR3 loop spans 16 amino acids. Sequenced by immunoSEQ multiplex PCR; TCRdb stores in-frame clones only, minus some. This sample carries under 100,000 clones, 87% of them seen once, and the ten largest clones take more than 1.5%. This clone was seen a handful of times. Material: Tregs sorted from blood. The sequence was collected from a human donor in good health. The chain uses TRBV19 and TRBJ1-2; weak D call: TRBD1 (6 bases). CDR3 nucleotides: TGTGCCAGTAGTATTAGTATAGGGGGGTCGTGGTATGGCTACACCTTC. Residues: CASSISIGGSWYGYTF.